The rows below give T cell receptor beta chains drawn from one sample of a study of monozygotic twins with inflammatory bowel disease. From its re-call of the 5' RACE reads, TCRdb lists each CDR3 protein once, without DNA. The ten top clones account for approximately 2.3%, within a sample of 400,000 to 500,000 distinct CDR3 sequences. Material for sequencing was blood. These receptors originate from a human donor with ulcerative colitis or Crohn's disease, or a healthy co-twin of an affected twin (not recorded which). The CDR3 runs from the conserved cysteine through the conserved F or W.

>TRBJ2-7|TRBV20-1
CSASKQKHYEQYF
>TRBJ1-4|TRBV7-6
CASSPFVTATNEKLFF
>TRBJ2-7|TRBV20-1
CSAVISTYEQYF
>TRBJ2-7|TRBV5-1
CASSFLRDAEQYF
>TRBJ2-1|TRBV28
CASIGLVLYEQFF
>TRBJ2-2|TRBV20-1
CSAPGTGSTGELFF
>TRBJ1-5|TRBV20-1
CSARDRLQYSNQPQHF
>TRBJ1-1|TRBV10-2
CASSWTKNTEAFF
>TRBJ2-1|TRBV7-9
CASTLGSSGAGEQFF
>TRBJ2-4|TRBV6-6
CASSLQGRANIQYF
>TRBJ2-2|TRBV19
CASTRRREAGELFF
>TRBJ1-2|TRBV12-3/TRBV12-4
CASSLDGTGGYGYTF
>TRBJ2-7|TRBV5-1
CASSNGGDVDEQYF
>TRBJ2-7|TRBV29-1
CSVNRAGQGFEQYF
>TRBJ2-3|TRBV12-3/TRBV12-4
CASSLAFRSTDTQYF
>TRBJ2-1|TRBV5-1
CASSLEGLAGYSSYNEQFF
>TRBJ1-3|TRBV5-1
CASSLDRNGNTIYF
>TRBJ2-1|TRBV11-3
CASSARGDRRNNEQFF
>TRBJ2-7|TRBV7-2
CASRQTSGSYEQYF
>TRBJ2-2|TRBV10-3
CAISQHRTSGGVNTGELFF
>TRBJ2-2|TRBV5-8
CASSFISGGNTGELFF
>TRBJ2-3|TRBV11-2
CASSFPPPGQTYTDTQYF
>TRBJ2-7|TRBV4-2
CASSHRTGGSYEQYF
>TRBJ1-5|TRBV20-1
CSAREGEGQPQHF
>TRBJ1-2|TRBV7-2
CASSRGRVRKNSYGYTF
>TRBJ2-1|TRBV5-1
CASRRLGSSYNEQFF
>TRBJ1-1|TRBV7-2
CASSLDRVAPAFF
>TRBJ2-7|TRBV5-1
CASSLGVANSYEQYF
>TRBJ2-2|TRBV7-3
CASSLGTGKTGELFF
>TRBJ1-1|TRBV4-2
CASRGTGQGSSAFF
>TRBJ2-4|TRBV11-2
CASSPLASGGLKNIQYF
>TRBJ2-2|TRBV4-2
CASSLETPNTGELFF
>TRBJ1-4|TRBV7-9
CASSGGQGLGEKLFF
>TRBJ2-5|TRBV7-9
CASSQGQGGGLQETQYF
>TRBJ2-7|TRBV5-4
CASSRGAAEQYF
>TRBJ2-4|TRBV9
CASSVALGRDIQYF
>TRBJ2-3|TRBV7-9
CASSLPGIDFTDTQYF
>TRBJ2-5|TRBV6-1
CASSTPLAGYQETQYF
>TRBJ1-4|TRBV28
CASSFRTKVGEKLFF
>TRBJ1-3|TRBV11-2
CASSLGGGFTGNTIYF
>TRBJ2-7|TRBV4-1
CASSQEGLAEYEQYF
>TRBJ1-1|TRBV20-1
CSAFLAVAAFF
>TRBJ2-1|TRBV4-1
CASSQEYASSYNEQFF
>TRBJ2-1|TRBV6-1
CASSRQSSYNEQFF
>TRBJ1-2|TRBV7-2
CASSQRANYGYTF
>TRBJ2-5|TRBV20-1
CSARDSPGLQETQYF
>TRBJ2-5|TRBV29-1
CSVVGSTSGSEGLETQYF
>TRBJ2-1|TRBV7-2
CASSLEFGEQFF